These 12 T cell receptor beta chains were all obtained from the same sample, sequenced in a study of OX40 agonist ivuxolimab in advanced cancers. Sequencing used immunoSEQ multiplex PCR; TCRdb keeps in-frame clones, though not all of them. The sample holds roughly 100,000 clones; about 86% are singletons and the top ten take roughly 1.6%. Sequenced material: CD4+ or CD8+ T cells sorted from blood, taken in a trial of the OX40 agonist ivuxolimab. The receptors originated from an adult with an advanced solid tumor such as melanoma, head and neck, liver or kidney cancer.

The chain is built from TRBV6-5 and TRBJ1-1; a possible D gene is TRBD1 (6 bases). The CDR3 loop spans 15 amino acids. Looked up from germline, CDR1 is MNHEY and CDR2 is SVGAGI. Trimming cost V 8 bases and J 3 bases, with 19 bases left between them. CDR3: CASFRGGREYTEAFF. CDR3 sequence (DNA): TGTGCCAGCTTCCGGGGGGGGCGTGAATACACTGAAGCTTTCTTT.

This chain links TRBV7-2 with TRBJ2-1; TRBD2 aligns across 7 bases. The CDR3 length is 12 residues. The V gene end was trimmed by 3 bases and the J gene end by 13 bases; junction bases not matched to a gene: 6. In germline, CDR1 is SGHTA, CDR2 FQGNSA. The CDR3 DNA follows: TGTGCCAGCAGCTTGGCGCGGGAGTCCCAGTTCTTC. Amino acid sequence: CASSLARESQFF.

J is TRBJ2-3 and V is TRBV10-3, with TRBD2 matching 7 bases. The V and J ends lost 0 bases and 0 bases, in that order; junction bases with no gene match: 9. The CDR3 length is 18 residues. Germline CDR1 reads ENHRY; CDR2 reads SYGVKD. CDR3 sequence reads: CAISESTGGTRSTDTQYF. DNA for the CDR3: TGTGCCATCAGTGAGTCGACCGGGGGGACTCGAAGCACAGATACGCAGTATTTT.

This clone has a handful of counts. This chain connects TRBV18 to TRBJ1-1; D uncertain. CDR3 length equals 14 residues. V was clipped by 3 bases and J by 5 bases, with 13 bases between them. Per germline, CDR1 KGHSH and CDR2 LQKENI. The CDR3 here is CASSPKRMGTEAFF. The CDR3 DNA sequence: TGTGCCAGCTCACCTAAGAGGATGGGGACTGAAGCTTTCTTT.

The V and J genes are TRBV7-2 and TRBJ2-7, with D perhaps TRBD1 (6 bases). Trimming removed 1 base from V and 3 bases from J, with 10 bases in between. The CDR3 spans 14 residues. The germline V gene encodes CDR1 SGHTA and CDR2 FQGNSA. The CDR3 DNA reads as TGTGCCAGCAGCTTAGAGCAGGGGATCTACGAGCAGTACTTC. It encodes CASSLEQGIYEQYF.

This chain links TRBV6-5 with TRBJ1-3; possible D gene TRBD1, 5 bases. Trimming pared 8 bases from V and 2 bases from J, leaving 10 bases between. The CDR3 is 13 amino acids. Germline assignment: CDR1 MNHEY and CDR2 SVGAGI. The CDR3 protein is CASRPGAGNTIYF. DNA of the CDR3: TGTGCCAGCCGTCCGGGGGCTGGAAACACCATATATTTT.

The chain is built from TRBV6-1 and TRBJ2-1; the D call may be TRBD1 or TRBD2 (5 bases each). This CDR3 comprises 12 residues. Germline assignment: CDR1 MNHNS and CDR2 SASEGT. V dropped 8 bases and J dropped 12 bases, with 17 bases sitting between them. The CDR3 DNA follows: TGTGCCAGCCAAAAGGGGACCGTGGGGCAGTTCTTC. This translates into CASQKGTVGQFF.

The gene calls are TRBV7-2 and TRBJ2-3, with D possibly matching TRBD1 (6 bases). The CDR3 is made up of 15 amino acids. Germline V CDR1 and CDR2: SGHTA, FQGNSA. With 5 bases removed from V and 9 bases from J, the gap between germline ends came to 21 bases. CDR3 sequence reads: CASSAQGTRLGTQYF. The DNA of the CDR3 is TGTGCCAGCAGCGCCCAGGGGACCCGCCTGGGGACGCAGTATTTT.

This chain links TRBV10-1 with TRBJ1-3; no reliable D call. V was shortened by 0 bases and J by 4 bases, with 13 bases between the two germline ends. The CDR3 is 16 amino acids. Germline V gene data show CDR1 as WNHNN and CDR2 as SYGVQD (reference sequence). CDR3 sequence: CASSESIRGSGNTIYF. The CDR3 nucleotides read TGCGCCAGCAGTGAGTCGATCCGGGGTTCCGGAAACACCATATATTTT.

The rearrangement uses TRBV10-3 and TRBJ2-1, with TRBD2 matching over 11 bases. The V gene's germline CDR1 is ENHRY and CDR2 SYGVKD. V dropped 10 bases and J dropped 7; count of bases not matched to a gene: 6. The length of the CDR3 is 13 residues. The CDR3 spells CATTWTSGNEQFF. CDR3 bases: TGTGCCACAACCTGGACTAGCGGGAATGAGCAGTTCTTC.

V usage is TRBV4-3 and J usage is TRBJ2-5; D not certain. The CDR3 has 14 residues. CDR1 is LGHNA, CDR2 YSLEER, per germline. The V end was cut by 4 bases, the J end by 2 bases, with 11 bases between. CDR3 sequence (DNA): TGCGCCAGCAGCCCGGGCGGACCTCAAGAGACCCAGTACTTC. It is translated as CASSPGGPQETQYF.

The chain uses TRBV11-3 and TRBJ2-3; 10 bases fit TRBD1. The V and J ends lost 5 bases and 3 bases, in that order; junction bases with no gene match: 5. The CDR3 is made up of 15 amino acids. The germline V gene encodes CDR1 SGHNT and CDR2 YENEEA. The CDR3, as DNA: TGTGCCAGCAGCCCTCGACAGGGGGCAACAGATACGCAGTATTTT. Amino acids: CASSPRQGATDTQYF.